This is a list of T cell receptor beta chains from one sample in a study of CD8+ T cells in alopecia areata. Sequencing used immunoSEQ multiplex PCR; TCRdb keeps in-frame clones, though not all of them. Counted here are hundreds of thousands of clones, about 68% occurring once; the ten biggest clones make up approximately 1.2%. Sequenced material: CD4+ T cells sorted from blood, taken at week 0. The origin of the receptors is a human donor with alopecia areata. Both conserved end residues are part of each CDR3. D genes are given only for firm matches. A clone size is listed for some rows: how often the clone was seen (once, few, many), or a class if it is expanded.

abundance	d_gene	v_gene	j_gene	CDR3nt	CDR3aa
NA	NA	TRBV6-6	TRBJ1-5	TGTGCCAGCAGTTACTTCGCTGGGAGAGATCAGCCCCAGCATTTT	CASSYFAGRDQPQHF
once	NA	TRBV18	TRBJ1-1	TGTGCCAGTCGAACCACGGAGTGGACTGAAGCTTTCTTT	CASRTTEWTEAFF
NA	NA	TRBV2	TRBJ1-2	TGTGCCAGCAGTGTTTACTATGGCTACACCTTC	CASSVYYGYTF
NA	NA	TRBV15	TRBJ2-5	TGTGCCACCAGCATGTCGGGACCGGGACAAGAGACCCAGTACTTC	CATSMSGPGQETQYF
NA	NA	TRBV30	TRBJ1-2	TGTGCCTGGAACAAGGGCGGTCTCCATACCTTC	CAWNKGGLHTF
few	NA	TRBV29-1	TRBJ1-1	TGCAGCGCGCCGGGCCGGTCGAACACTGAAGCTTTCTTT	CSAPGRSNTEAFF
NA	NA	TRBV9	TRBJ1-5	TGTGCCAGCAGCGTAGGGGGGGTACGTAATCAGCCCCAGCATTTT	CASSVGGVRNQPQHF
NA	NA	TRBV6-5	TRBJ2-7	TGTGCCAGCAGTTCACCCTACGAGCAGTACTTC	CASSSPYEQYF
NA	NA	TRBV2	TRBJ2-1	TGTGCCAGCAGGGAATGGACCTACAATGAGCAGTTCTTC	CASREWTYNEQFF
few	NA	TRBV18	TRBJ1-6	TGTGCCAGCTCACCACAATCCACAGGAGCATCACCCCTCCACTTT	CASSPQSTGASPLHF
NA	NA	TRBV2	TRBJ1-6	TGTGCCAGCAGTGAATCGTCGCCGGGCCCGCCTCAGGGGTCCCTCCACTTT	CASSESSPGPPQGSLHF
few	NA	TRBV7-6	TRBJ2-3	TGTGCCAGCAGCCCACTCCGGGCAGATACGCAGTATTTT	CASSPLRADTQYF
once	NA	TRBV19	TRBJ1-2	TGTGCCAGTAGTCCGGGACGTAACTATGGCTACACCTTC	CASSPGRNYGYTF
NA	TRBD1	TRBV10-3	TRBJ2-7	TGTGCCATCTCGGACAGGGTCTACGAGCAGTACTTC	CAISDRVYEQYF
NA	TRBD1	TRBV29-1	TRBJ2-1	TGCAGCGTTAAGCGGCAGGGGGCCAACAATGAGCAGTTCTTC	CSVKRQGANNEQFF
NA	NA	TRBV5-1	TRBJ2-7	TGCGCCAGCAGCCGAGGACAGCTGGCCCACGAGCAGTACTTC	CASSRGQLAHEQYF
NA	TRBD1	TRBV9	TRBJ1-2	TGTGCCAGCAGCTTACGGACAGGGGTTGGCAACTATGGCTACACCTTC	CASSLRTGVGNYGYTF
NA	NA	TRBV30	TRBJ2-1	TGTGCCTGGGGGGGCGGAGGGCAGTTCTTC	CAWGGGGQFF
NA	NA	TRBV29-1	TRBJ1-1	TGCAGCGCCGAGCTGGGGATGAACACTGAAGCTTTCTTT	CSAELGMNTEAFF
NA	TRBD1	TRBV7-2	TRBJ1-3	TGTGCCAGCAGCCGAGACAGGGCTCTAGACACCATATATTTT	CASSRDRALDTIYF
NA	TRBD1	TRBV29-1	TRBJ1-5	TGCAGCGTACCAGACAGGGATCGCAATCAGCCCCAGCATTTT	CSVPDRDRNQPQHF
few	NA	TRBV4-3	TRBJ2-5	TGCGCCAGCAGTAAGACCCGGGGAGAGACCCAGTACTTC	CASSKTRGETQYF
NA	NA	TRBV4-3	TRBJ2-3	TGCGCCAGCAGCAAATCCCCGGTACTAGGAGGGGTCGATACGCAGTATTTT	CASSKSPVLGGVDTQYF
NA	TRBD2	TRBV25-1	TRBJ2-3	TGTGCCAGCAGACTAGCGGGGAGGGATACGCAGTATTTT	CASRLAGRDTQYF
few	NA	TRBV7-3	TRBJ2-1	TGTGCCAGCAGCTTTGGGATCTACAATGAGCAGTTCTTC	CASSFGIYNEQFF
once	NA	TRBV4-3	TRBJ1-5	TGCGCCAGCAGCCAAGAGGACGGGAAATGGCCCCAGCATTTT	CASSQEDGKWPQHF
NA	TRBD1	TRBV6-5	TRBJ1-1	TGTGCCAGCACCCCGGACAGGGATGGCACTGAAGCTTTCTTT	CASTPDRDGTEAFF
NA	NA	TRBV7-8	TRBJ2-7	TGTGCCAGCAACCAGGGCCCCGCCTACGAGCAGTACTTC	CASNQGPAYEQYF
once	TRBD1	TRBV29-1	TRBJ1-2	TGCAGCGTTGAAGAACAGGGGGTTGGCTATGGCTACACCTTC	CSVEEQGVGYGYTF
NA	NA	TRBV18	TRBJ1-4	TGTGCCAGCTCACCACGACGTAATGAAAAACTGTTTTTT	CASSPRRNEKLFF
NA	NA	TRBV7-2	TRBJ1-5	TGTGCCAGCAGCTTTCAGGGGAACTTGCAGCCCCAGCATTTT	CASSFQGNLQPQHF
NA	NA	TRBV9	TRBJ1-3	TGTGCCAGCAGCCCCCCTGGGAGACAGGGAAACACCATATATTTT	CASSPPGRQGNTIYF
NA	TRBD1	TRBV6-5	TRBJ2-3	TGTGCCAGCAGACAACAGACAGGGTCAGATACGCAGTATTTT	CASRQQTGSDTQYF
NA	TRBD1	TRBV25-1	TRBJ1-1	TGTGCCAGCAGGCCCGGGACAGGATTACTGAACACTGAAGCTTTCTTT	CASRPGTGLLNTEAFF
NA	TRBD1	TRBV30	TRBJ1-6	TGTGCCTGGACCAGGGGGCATAATAATTCACCCCTCCACTTT	CAWTRGHNNSPLHF
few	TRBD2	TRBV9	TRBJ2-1	TGTGCCAGCAGCGGACTAGCGGTGCCTTACAATGAGCAGTTCTTC	CASSGLAVPYNEQFF
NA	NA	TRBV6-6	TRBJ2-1	TGTGCCAGCAGTCCCCTCGGTGAGCAGTTCTTC	CASSPLGEQFF
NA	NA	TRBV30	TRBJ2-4	TGTGCCTGGAGTGTAGGGGGTGGCAAAAACATTCAGTACTTC	CAWSVGGGKNIQYF
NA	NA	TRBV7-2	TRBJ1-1	TGTGCCAGCAGCTTCTTCGGGAACACTGAAGCTTTCTTT	CASSFFGNTEAFF
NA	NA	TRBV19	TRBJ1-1	TGTGCCAGTAGTATCAACAGGGAAGGAACTGAAGCTTTCTTT	CASSINREGTEAFF
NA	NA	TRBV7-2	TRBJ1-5	TGTGCCAGCAGCGCCAGACAGGGCAATCAGCCCCAGCATTTT	CASSARQGNQPQHF
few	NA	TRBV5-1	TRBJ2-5	TGCGCCAGCAGCTTGACAGTACAAGAGACCCAGTACTTC	CASSLTVQETQYF
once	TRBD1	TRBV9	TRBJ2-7	TGTGCCAGCAGCCCTTTCGGACAGGAAGTCTACGAGCAGTACTTC	CASSPFGQEVYEQYF
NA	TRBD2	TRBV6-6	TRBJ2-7	TGTGCCAGCAGTGGGACTAGCCTGGGGTACGAGCAGTACTTC	CASSGTSLGYEQYF
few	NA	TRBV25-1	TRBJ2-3	TGTGCCAGCAGCCACCCAAAGCCTTCTAGCACAGATACGCAGTATTTT	CASSHPKPSSTDTQYF
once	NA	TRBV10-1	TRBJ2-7	TGCGCCAGCAGTGGCAGCGGGACAGACACTTACTTC	CASSGSGTDTYF
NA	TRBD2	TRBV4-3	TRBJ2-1	TGCGCCAGCAGCCAAGATGAGCTAGCGGGTTACAATGAGCAGTTCTTC	CASSQDELAGYNEQFF
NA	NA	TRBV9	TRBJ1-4	TGTGCCAGCAGCGTAGCCCCCCGGACTGAAAAACTGTTTTTT	CASSVAPRTEKLFF
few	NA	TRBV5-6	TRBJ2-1	TGTGCCAGCAGCTTGGCTCATCCCCTACATGAGCAGTTCTTC	CASSLAHPLHEQFF
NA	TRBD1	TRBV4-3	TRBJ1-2	TGCGCCAGCAGCCAAGGGACAGGGGATGGCTACACCTTC	CASSQGTGDGYTF
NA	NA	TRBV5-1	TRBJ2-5	TGCGCCAGCAGCGCTCAAGAGACCCAGTACTTC	CASSAQETQYF
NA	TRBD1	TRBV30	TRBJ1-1	TGTGCCTGGAGTGGAGACAGGGGGACTGAAGCTTTCTTT	CAWSGDRGTEAFF
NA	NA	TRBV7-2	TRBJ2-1	TGTGCCAGCAGCTTAGGTGGCAGGGGTGAGCAGTTCTTC	CASSLGGRGEQFF
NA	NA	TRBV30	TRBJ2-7	TGTGCCTGGAGCCGGGTCAGCGAGCAGTACTTC	CAWSRVSEQYF
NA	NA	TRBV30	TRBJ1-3	TGTGCCTGGAGTGTGGCAGTCTCTGGAAACACCATATATTTT	CAWSVAVSGNTIYF
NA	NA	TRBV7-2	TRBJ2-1	TGTGCCAGCAGCTCTTTTGGGACAATCAATGAGCAGTTCTTC	CASSSFGTINEQFF
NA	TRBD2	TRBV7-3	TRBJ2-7	TGTGCCAGCAGCCGACACGGGACTAGCGGCGTTATCCCCTACGAGCAGTACTTC	CASSRHGTSGVIPYEQYF
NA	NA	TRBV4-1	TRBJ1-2	TGCGCCAGCAGCCAAGTCCGGAATCGCTATGGCTACACCTTC	CASSQVRNRYGYTF